The clone carrying this T cell receptor beta chain was counted ten times or more. Unique molecular identifier tags were affixed to discrete cDNA molecules. Using its own MiXCR run on the 5' RACE reads, TCRdb lists one record per CDR3 protein. The repertoire holds tens of thousands of distinct CDR3 sequences, roughly 12% seen once, with more than 4.5% in the top ten. The entry originates in a study of early T cells in non-severe SARS-CoV-2 infection. In the study overall: Chains stayed unpaired after sequencing of bulk RNA from unsorted whole blood.

The CDR3 is 11 amino acids. V was trimmed by 7 bases and J by 2 bases, leaving 8 bases between them. Per germline, CDR1 SQVTM and CDR2 ANQGSEA. Sequencing was done on a sample of whole blood. The source of this sequence is an adult who was a healthcare worker with PCR-confirmed SARS-CoV-2 infection or an uninfected control (not recorded which). The chain joins TRBV29-1 to TRBJ1-2; no reliable D call. The CDR3 loop reads CSADGNYGYTF. The CDR3 bases are TGCAGCGCGGACGGGAACTATGGCTACACCTTC.